This T cell receptor (beta chain) was recovered during a study of blood T cell repertoires in COVID-19. Study as a whole: Acute and convalescent COVID-19 samples came from the United States, Italy and Spain.

The germline gives CDR1 SGHNT, CDR2 YYREEE (reference sequence). The CDR3 covers 14 residues. With V trimmed by 9 bases and J by 8 bases, 13 bases remained unmatched. In this sample, this clone turned up once. Using immunoSEQ multiplex PCR, the repertoire was profiled, and TCRdb retains in-frame clones only, with some absent. The table shows about 170,000 clones, with around 89% occurring only once. The TCR comes from a man aged 45-60 years who had recovered from COVID-19. The V and J genes are TRBV5-4 and TRBJ1-4; TRBD1 aligns across 7 bases. The source material was peripheral blood. In nucleotides, the CDR3 is TGTGCCACTTGGACCGACAGGGAGGAGGAAAAACTGTTTTTT. Its translation: CATWTDREEEKLFF. Based on the CDR3 plus reference TRBV5-4 and TRBJ1-4, the full variable domain is ETGVTQSPTHLIKTRGQQVTLRCSSQSGHNTVSWYQQALGQGPQFIFQYYREEENGRGNFPPRFSGLQFPNYSSELNVNALELDDSALYLCATWTDREEEKLFFGSGTQLSVL.